A selection of T cell receptor beta chains follows, all from one sample in a study of type 1 and type 2 diabetes patients. TCRdb reprocessed the multiplex PCR reads with MiXCR, giving one entry per CDR3 protein. The repertoire has fewer than 300,000 distinct CDR3 sequences, around 47% of them found once; the top ten carry roughly an eighth. The sequenced sample consisted of peripheral blood mononuclear cells (PBMCs). These receptors originate from a man between 18 and 35 years old with type 2 diabetes. Each CDR3 is given with its conserved first and last residue. A D gene is named only where the DNA matches it firmly. Not all rows give a size; the values are once, few, many and, for expanded clones, a class.

TGTGCCAGCAGCTTAAGATTGAACACTGAAGCTTTCTTT,CASSLRLNTEAFF,13,TRBV7-8,many,-,TRBJ1-1
TGCGCCAGCAGCCAAGATCGGGACACCACCTACGAGCAGTACTTC,CASSQDRDTTYEQYF,15,TRBV4-3,-,-,TRBJ2-7
TGTGCCAGTAGACCCGACAGGGGGGGAGGTGAGACCCAGTACTTC,CASRPDRGGGETQYF,15,TRBV19,-,TRBD1,TRBJ2-5
TGTGCCAGTAGTAAAAGGGGATACCCCTACGAGCGGTACTTC,CASSKRGYPYERYF,14,TRBV19,-,-,TRBJ2-7
TGTGCCAGTAGTGCCGGGACTGGGAGCACAGATACGCAGTATTTT,CASSAGTGSTDTQYF,15,TRBV19,-,-,TRBJ2-3
TGTGCCAGCCAGAATAGGGGAGAGTCACCCCTCCACTTT,CASQNRGESPLHF,13,TRBV10-3,-,-,TRBJ1-6
TGTGCCATCAGTGAAGCCCGGAACGGGGGAGAGCGGTACTTC,CAISEARNGGERYF,14,TRBV10-3,-,-,TRBJ2-7
TGTGCCTGGTCAGCGGGATTAAACACCGGGGAGCTGTTTTTT,CAWSAGLNTGELFF,14,TRBV30,-,TRBD2,TRBJ2-2
TGTGCCAGCAGCCCTGACAGGGGAGGTTACGAGCAGTACTTC,CASSPDRGGYEQYF,14,TRBV7-3,-,TRBD1,TRBJ2-7
TGTGCCAGCAGCAGAAGGATAAGTCTGACCCTCCACTTT,CASSRRISLTLHF,13,TRBV7-9,-,-,TRBJ1-6
TGTGCCAGCAGTTTGAGTACGGACAGGGGGTCCTACGAGCAGTACTTC,CASSLSTDRGSYEQYF,16,TRBV28,-,TRBD1,TRBJ2-7
TGTGCCAGCAATAACCCCAACAATGAGCAGTTCTTC,CASNNPNNEQFF,12,TRBV6-5,-,-,TRBJ2-1
TGTGCCAGCAGCTTAGGGGGCAATGAAAAACTGTTTTTT,CASSLGGNEKLFF,13,TRBV7-6,many,-,TRBJ1-4
TGTGCCAGCAGATCGCCCGGGACACCGGGAGGCTATGGCTACACCTTC,CASRSPGTPGGYGYTF,16,TRBV28,-,-,TRBJ1-2
TGCGCCAGCAGTATAGCGGGAGGGAACTACAATGAGCAGTTCTTC,CASSIAGGNYNEQFF,15,TRBV10-2,few,TRBD2,TRBJ2-1
TGCAGTGCCGATCAACAGGGGGGCACTGAAGCTTTCTTT,CSADQQGGTEAFF,13,TRBV20-1,-,TRBD1,TRBJ1-1
TGCAGTGCTAGAGATTGGGCGGCCCCCTCCTACGAGCAGTACTTC,CSARDWAAPSYEQYF,15,TRBV20-1,-,-,TRBJ2-7
TGTGCCAGCAATTTGTCCGGCTCTGGAAACACCATATATTTT,CASNLSGSGNTIYF,14,TRBV28,-,-,TRBJ1-3
TGTGCCAGCAACGGTCCCTTCCAAGAGACCCAGTACTTC,CASNGPFQETQYF,13,TRBV14,-,-,TRBJ2-5
TGTGCCAGCAGCTTAGCGTGGGAACAGCCCCAGCATTTT,CASSLAWEQPQHF,13,TRBV7-2,many,-,TRBJ1-5
TGTGCCAGTAGTCCTCGACTAGCAGACACAGATACGCAGTATTTT,CASSPRLADTDTQYF,15,TRBV19,-,TRBD2,TRBJ2-3
TGTGCCAGTAGTCCCCGTACAGGGGGCGGCTACGAGCAGTACTTC,CASSPRTGGGYEQYF,15,TRBV19,-,TRBD1,TRBJ2-7
TGTGCCAGTATCGACGACAGAGGCGGTAACTATGGCTACACCTTC,CASIDDRGGNYGYTF,15,TRBV19,-,-,TRBJ1-2
TGCAGTGCTAGAGACTACAGGGCGCGGACCGGGGAGCTGTTTTTT,CSARDYRARTGELFF,15,TRBV20-1,-,-,TRBJ2-2
TGTGCCAGCAGACGTAGCGGCACAGATACGCAGTATTTT,CASRRSGTDTQYF,13,TRBV6-5,-,-,TRBJ2-3
TGTGCCAGCAGTGAATCCGGACGATACGAGCAGTACTTC,CASSESGRYEQYF,13,TRBV25-1,few,-,TRBJ2-7
TGTGCCAGTAGTATAGGAAGCTTGGGGAGAAGCAATGAGCAGTTCTTC,CASSIGSLGRSNEQFF,16,TRBV19,-,-,TRBJ2-1
TGTGCCAGCAGCCCCGCGGGGGGGTTGACCCAGTACTTC,CASSPAGGLTQYF,13,TRBV2,once,TRBD2,TRBJ2-5
TGTGCCAGCAGTGAGATAACCGTCTGGACGGAGACTAGCACAGATACGCAGTATTTT,CASSEITVWTETSTDTQYF,19,TRBV2,-,-,TRBJ2-3
TGCAGTGCTAGAGATATACCAACCCGAAGTCCAGATACGCAGTATTTT,CSARDIPTRSPDTQYF,16,TRBV20-1,-,-,TRBJ2-3
TGTGCCAGTAGTATAGAAGGAAGGAAGACCCAGTACTTC,CASSIEGRKTQYF,13,TRBV19,few,-,TRBJ2-5
TGCAGTGCTTACTTACAGGGGGCGCGAGGCTACACCTTC,CSAYLQGARGYTF,13,TRBV20-1,few,TRBD1,TRBJ1-2
TGTGCCACCATCCCCCAGAGACAGGGGGGGATGAACACTGAAGCTTTCTTT,CATIPQRQGGMNTEAFF,17,TRBV24-1,-,TRBD1,TRBJ1-1
TGTGCCAGTACCTCGGACAGGGCTGTACTTAACTATGGCTACACCTTC,CASTSDRAVLNYGYTF,16,TRBV19,-,TRBD1,TRBJ1-2
TGTGCCAGCACCCAGGGGGGGAGCACTGAAGCTCTCTTT,CASTQGGSTEALF,13,TRBV12-3/TRBV12-4,-,TRBD1,TRBJ1-1
TGTGCCATCAGGGCCTCGACAGGGGTCTACGAGCAGTACTTC,CAIRASTGVYEQYF,14,TRBV10-3,-,TRBD1,TRBJ2-7
TGCGCCAGCAGTGAGTCGGGACAGGGCCACTATGGCTACACCTTC,CASSESGQGHYGYTF,15,TRBV10-2,many,TRBD1,TRBJ1-2
TGTGCCAGTAGTATGAGTAGGGTCGGCATTAATAGCAATCAGCCCCAGCATTTT,CASSMSRVGINSNQPQHF,18,TRBV19,few,-,TRBJ1-5
TGTGCCAGCTCACCAACCGCCTCAGCGGGAGAATCACCGTACTTC,CASSPTASAGESPYF,15,TRBV18,once,TRBD2,TRBJ2-5
TGTGCCAGCAGTTTAGACATGGCCCAGCCCCAGCATTTT,CASSLDMAQPQHF,13,TRBV12-3/TRBV12-4,once,-,TRBJ1-5
TGTGCCAGCAGCTTAGCGCCGGACAGGGGGCAGTACTTC,CASSLAPDRGQYF,13,TRBV7-8,-,TRBD1,TRBJ2-7
TGTGCCAGTAGTACTCGACCCCCGGGACAGGGGTTCAATAAGCAGTTCTTC,CASSTRPPGQGFNKQFF,17,TRBV19,-,TRBD1,TRBJ2-1
TGTGCCAGCACCCTAACCGGAAGGGAAAAACTGTTTTTT,CASTLTGREKLFF,13,TRBV28,-,-,TRBJ1-4
TGCAGTGCCGGGACTAGCGGGAGTCCGAATGAGCAGTTCTTC,CSAGTSGSPNEQFF,14,TRBV20-1,-,TRBD2,TRBJ2-1
TGCAGTGCTGCCAGAACCAGGGGGCGGGAAAAACTGTTTTTT,CSAARTRGREKLFF,14,TRBV20-1,-,TRBD1,TRBJ1-4
TGTGCCAGCAGTGACTTCTCAGGACCCTATGGCTACACCTTC,CASSDFSGPYGYTF,14,TRBV6-1,-,-,TRBJ1-2
TGCGCCAGCAGCTTGAATGCATACGAGCAGTACTTC,CASSLNAYEQYF,12,TRBV5-1,few,-,TRBJ2-7
TGTGCCAGCAGTGAGGGGGGGGCAGGCTACTACAATGAGCAGTTCTTC,CASSEGGAGYYNEQFF,16,TRBV25-1,few,-,TRBJ2-1
TGTGCCAGTAGTCCCCTGGCTGTGGGACAGTTGGTTGGCTACACCTTC,CASSPLAVGQLVGYTF,16,TRBV19,-,TRBD1,TRBJ1-2
TGTGCCAGTAGTACGGGTGGGGGGGCCGCCTACAAGCAGTACTTC,CASSTGGGAAYKQYF,15,TRBV6-4,once,-,TRBJ2-7
TGCGCCAGCAGCCACACGGGACAGGGATCACCCCTCCACTTT,CASSHTGQGSPLHF,14,TRBV4-3,few,TRBD1,TRBJ1-6
TGTGCCAGCAGCGTGACAGGGAACGCTGAAGCTTTCTTT,CASSVTGNAEAFF,13,TRBV9,-,TRBD1,TRBJ1-1
TGTGCCACCAGCAGTCGGACAGGGGGCGTTTCGACCGGGGAGCTGTTTTTT,CATSSRTGGVSTGELFF,17,TRBV15,once,TRBD1,TRBJ2-2